Detailed here is one T cell receptor beta chain. These data come from a study of T cell responses to AZD1222 COVID-19 vaccine. The germline V gene encodes CDR1 SEHNR and CDR2 FQNEAQ (reference sequence). J was trimmed by 7 bases and V by 5 bases; bases with no gene match: 4. The CDR3 consists of 13 residues. Sequenced by immunoSEQ multiplex PCR; TCRdb stores in-frame clones only, minus some. The sample lists approximately 110,000 clones, 80% to 85% occurring once. V and J are TRBV7-9 and TRBJ1-5; TRBD1 agrees at 8 bases. The clonotype comes from an adult in good health. This material consisted of peripheral blood, taken on day 0 of AZD1222 vaccination. Written as DNA, the CDR3 is TGTGCCAGCAGCCTGACAGGGGAACAGCCCCAGCATTTT. Translated, it gives CASSLTGEQPQHF.